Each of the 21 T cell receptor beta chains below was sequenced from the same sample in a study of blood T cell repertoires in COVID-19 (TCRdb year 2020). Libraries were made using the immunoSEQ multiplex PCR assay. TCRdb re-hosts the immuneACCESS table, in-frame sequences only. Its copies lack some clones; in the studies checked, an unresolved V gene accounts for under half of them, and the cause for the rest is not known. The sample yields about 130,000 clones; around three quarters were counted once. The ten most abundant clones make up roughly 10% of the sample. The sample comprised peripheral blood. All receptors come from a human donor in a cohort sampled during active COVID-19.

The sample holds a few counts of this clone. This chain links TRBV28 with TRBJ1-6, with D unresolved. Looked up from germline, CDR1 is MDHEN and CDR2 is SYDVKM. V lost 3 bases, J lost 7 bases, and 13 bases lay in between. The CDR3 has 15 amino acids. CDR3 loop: CASSLSLVPNSPLHF. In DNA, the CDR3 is TGTGCCAGCAGTTTGAGCTTGGTCCCGAATTCACCCCTCCACTTT.

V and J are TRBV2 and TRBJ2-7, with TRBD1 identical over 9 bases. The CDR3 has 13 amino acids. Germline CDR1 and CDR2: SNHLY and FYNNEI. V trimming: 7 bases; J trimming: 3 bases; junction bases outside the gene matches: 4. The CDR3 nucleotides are TGTGCCAGCACGGGACAGGGCCTCTACGAGCAGTACTTC. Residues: CASTGQGLYEQYF.

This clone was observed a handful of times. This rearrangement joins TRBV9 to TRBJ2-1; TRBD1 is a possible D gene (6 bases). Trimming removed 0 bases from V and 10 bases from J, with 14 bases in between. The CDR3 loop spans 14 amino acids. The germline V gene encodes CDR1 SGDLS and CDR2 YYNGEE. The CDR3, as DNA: TGTGCCAGCAGCGTAGGGGACAACCCCCGGGAGCAGTTCTTC. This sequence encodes CASSVGDNPREQFF.

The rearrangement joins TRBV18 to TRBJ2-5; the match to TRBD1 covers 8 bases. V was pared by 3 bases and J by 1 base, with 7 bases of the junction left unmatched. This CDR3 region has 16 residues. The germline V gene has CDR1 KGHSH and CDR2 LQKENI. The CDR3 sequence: CASSPRTGHPQETQYF. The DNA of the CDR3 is TGTGCCAGCTCACCTAGGACAGGGCACCCCCAAGAGACCCAGTACTTC.

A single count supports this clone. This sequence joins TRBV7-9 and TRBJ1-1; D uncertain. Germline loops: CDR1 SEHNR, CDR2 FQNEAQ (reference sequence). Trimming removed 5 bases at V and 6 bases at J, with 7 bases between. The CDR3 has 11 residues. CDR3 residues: CASSPVAEAFF. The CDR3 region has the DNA TGTGCCAGCAGCCCGGTGGCTGAAGCTTTCTTT.

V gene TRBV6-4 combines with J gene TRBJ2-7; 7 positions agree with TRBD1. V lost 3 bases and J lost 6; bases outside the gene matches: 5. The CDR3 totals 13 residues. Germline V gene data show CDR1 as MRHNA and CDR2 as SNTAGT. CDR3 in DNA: TGTGCCAGCAGTGATACAGGGGATCGCGAGCAGTACTTC. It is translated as CASSDTGDREQYF.

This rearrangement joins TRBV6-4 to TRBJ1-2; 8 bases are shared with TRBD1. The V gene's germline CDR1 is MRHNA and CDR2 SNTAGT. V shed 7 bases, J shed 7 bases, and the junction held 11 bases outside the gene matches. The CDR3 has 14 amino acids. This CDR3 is CASTDPGTGAGYTF. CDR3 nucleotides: TGTGCCAGCACCGACCCGGGGACAGGAGCTGGCTACACCTTC.

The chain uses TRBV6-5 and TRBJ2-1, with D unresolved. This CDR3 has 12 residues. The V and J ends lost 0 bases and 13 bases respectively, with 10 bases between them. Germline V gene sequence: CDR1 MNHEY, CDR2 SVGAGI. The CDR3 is CASSYSPSFQFF. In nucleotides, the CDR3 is TGTGCCAGCAGTTACTCTCCTTCTTTTCAGTTCTTC.

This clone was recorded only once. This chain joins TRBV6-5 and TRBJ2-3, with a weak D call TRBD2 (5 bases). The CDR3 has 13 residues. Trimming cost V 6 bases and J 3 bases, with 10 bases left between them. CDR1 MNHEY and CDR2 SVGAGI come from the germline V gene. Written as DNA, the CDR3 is TGTGCCAGCAGCCACACTAGAACAGATACGCAGTATTTT. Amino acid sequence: CASSHTRTDTQYF.

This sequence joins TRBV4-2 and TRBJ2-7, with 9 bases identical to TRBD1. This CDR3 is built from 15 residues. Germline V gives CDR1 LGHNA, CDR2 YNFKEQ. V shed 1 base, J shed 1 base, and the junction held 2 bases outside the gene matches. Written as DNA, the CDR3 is TGTGCCAGCAGCCAAGTGACAGGGGGATCCTACGAGCAGTACTTC. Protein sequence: CASSQVTGGSYEQYF.

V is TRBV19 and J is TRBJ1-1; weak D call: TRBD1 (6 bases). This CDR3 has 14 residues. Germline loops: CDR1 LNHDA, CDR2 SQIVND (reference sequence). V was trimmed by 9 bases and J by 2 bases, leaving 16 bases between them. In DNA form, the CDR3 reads TGTGCCAGCCACAGGGAACTGACTAACACTGAAGCTTTCTTT. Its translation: CASHRELTNTEAFF.

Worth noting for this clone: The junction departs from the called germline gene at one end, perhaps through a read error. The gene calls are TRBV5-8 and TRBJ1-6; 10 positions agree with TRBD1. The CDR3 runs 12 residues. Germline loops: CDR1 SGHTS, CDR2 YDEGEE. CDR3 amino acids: CASSLARDRGTF. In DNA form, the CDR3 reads TGTGCCAGCAGCTTGGCCCGGGACAGGGGAACATTT.

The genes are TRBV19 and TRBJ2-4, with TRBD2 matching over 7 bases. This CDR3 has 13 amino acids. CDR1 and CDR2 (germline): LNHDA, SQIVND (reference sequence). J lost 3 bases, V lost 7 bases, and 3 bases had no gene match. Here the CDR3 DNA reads TGTGCCAGTACCGGGACTAACAAAAACATTCAGTACTTC. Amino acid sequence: CASTGTNKNIQYF.

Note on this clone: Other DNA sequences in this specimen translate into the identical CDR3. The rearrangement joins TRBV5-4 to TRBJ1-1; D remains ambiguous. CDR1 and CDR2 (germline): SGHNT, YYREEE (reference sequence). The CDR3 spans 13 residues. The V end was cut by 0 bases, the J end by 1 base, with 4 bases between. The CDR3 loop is CASSLAGNTEAFF. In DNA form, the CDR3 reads TGTGCCAGCAGCTTGGCAGGGAACACTGAAGCTTTCTTT.

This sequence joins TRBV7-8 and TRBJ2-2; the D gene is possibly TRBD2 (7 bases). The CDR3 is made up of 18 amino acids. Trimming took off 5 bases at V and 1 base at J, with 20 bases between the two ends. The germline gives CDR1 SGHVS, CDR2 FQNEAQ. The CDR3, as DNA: TGTGCCAGCAGCCTCCCCCCTAGGGGGGGCCAGAACACCGGGGAGCTGTTTTTT. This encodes CASSLPPRGGQNTGELFF.

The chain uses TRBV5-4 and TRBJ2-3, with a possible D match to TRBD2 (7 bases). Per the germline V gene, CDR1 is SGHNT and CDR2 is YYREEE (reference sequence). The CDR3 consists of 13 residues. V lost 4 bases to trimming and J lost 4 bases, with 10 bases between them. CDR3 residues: CASSRGGADTQYF. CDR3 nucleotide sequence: TGTGCCAGCAGCAGGGGGGGGGCAGATACGCAGTATTTT.

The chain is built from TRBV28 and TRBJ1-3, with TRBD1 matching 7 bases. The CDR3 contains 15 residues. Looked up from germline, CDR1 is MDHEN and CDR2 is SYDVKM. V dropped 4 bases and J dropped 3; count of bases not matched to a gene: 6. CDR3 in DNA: TGTGCCAGCAGTTCCAGGGGGTTTCTTGGAAACACCATATATTTT. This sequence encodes CASSSRGFLGNTIYF.

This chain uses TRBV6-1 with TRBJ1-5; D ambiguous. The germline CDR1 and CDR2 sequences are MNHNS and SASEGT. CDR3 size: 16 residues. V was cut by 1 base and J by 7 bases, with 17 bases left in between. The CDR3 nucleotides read TGTGCCAGCAGTGAAGACCAAGCCGCCTACCGGCAGCCCCAGCATTTT. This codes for CASSEDQAAYRQPQHF.

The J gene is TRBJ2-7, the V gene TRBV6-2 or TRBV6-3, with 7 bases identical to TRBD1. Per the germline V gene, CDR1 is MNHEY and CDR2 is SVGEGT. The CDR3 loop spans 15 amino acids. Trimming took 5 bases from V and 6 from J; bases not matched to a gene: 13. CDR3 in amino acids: CASSLGQARLSEQYF. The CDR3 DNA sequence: TGTGCCAGCAGTCTCGGACAGGCAAGGCTATCCGAGCAGTACTTC.

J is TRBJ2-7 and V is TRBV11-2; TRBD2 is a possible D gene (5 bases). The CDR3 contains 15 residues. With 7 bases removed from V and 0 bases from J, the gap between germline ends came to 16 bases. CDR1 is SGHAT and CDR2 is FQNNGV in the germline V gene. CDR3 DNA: TGTGCCAGCATCCTGGCTCGGGGTAGCTCCTACGAGCAGTACTTC. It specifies CASILARGSSYEQYF. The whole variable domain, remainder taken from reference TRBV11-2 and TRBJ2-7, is EAGVAQSPRYKIIEKRQSVAFWCNPISGHATLYWYQQILGQGPKLLIQFQNNGVVDDSQLPKDRFSAERLKGVDSTLKIQPAKLEDSAVYLCASILARGSSYEQYFGPGTRLTVT.

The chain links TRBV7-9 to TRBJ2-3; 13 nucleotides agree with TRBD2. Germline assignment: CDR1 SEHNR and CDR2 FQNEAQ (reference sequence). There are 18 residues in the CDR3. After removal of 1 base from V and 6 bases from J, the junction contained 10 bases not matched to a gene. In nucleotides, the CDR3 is TGTGCCAGCAGCTTAGATGCTGTGGGACTAGCGGGGCAGGATACGCAGTATTTT. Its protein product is CASSLDAVGLAGQDTQYF.